The clone carrying this T cell receptor (beta chain) was counted a few times. The CDR3 has 15 amino acids. Trimming took off 4 bases at V and 1 base at J, with 12 bases between the two ends. Germline V lookup: CDR1 SGHKS, CDR2 YYEKEE (reference sequence). The data stem from a study of OX40 agonist ivuxolimab in advanced cancers. Produced via immunoSEQ multiplex PCR; TCRdb's table is partial and in-frame only. Here the sample spans 75,000 to 90,000 clones, 65% to 85% being singletons. This specimen was CD4+ or CD8+ T cells sorted from blood, taken in a trial of the OX40 agonist ivuxolimab. The receptor was derived from an adult with an advanced solid tumor such as melanoma, head and neck, liver or kidney cancer. J is TRBJ1-5 and V is TRBV5-5; TRBD1 might be the D (5 bases). Here the CDR3 DNA reads TGTGCCAGCAGCCGGGACTCCTGGAGCAATCAGCCCCAGCATTTT. It yields the protein CASSRDSWSNQPQHF.